This T cell receptor beta chain was documented in a study of metastatic and nonmetastatic thyroid tumors. Study as a whole: Repertoire comparison spanned blood and tumor or nodule tissue of malignant and benign thyroid patients.

Among the patients, none had received any treatment before thyroid surgery. TCRdb re-called the PCR reads through MiXCR. The sample lists 65,000 to 70,000 clones, 14% seen once, with over 6.5% in the top ten. The V segment lost 4 bases and the J segment 2 bases; nucleotides outside the gene matches: 11. Germline values: CDR1 MNHEY, CDR2 SVGEGT. The CDR3 covers 17 residues. This clone has a count of ten or more. The chain is built from TRBV6-2 or TRBV6-3 and TRBJ1-5, with 7 bases fitting TRBD1. Sequences were obtained from blood. This TCR was sampled from a male donor with papillary thyroid cancer or a benign thyroid nodule (not recorded which). Some clones in this sample may be carry-over from other donors' samples. The CDR3 here is CASSWPKTGNGNQPQHF. CDR3 DNA sequence: TGTGCCAGCAGTTGGCCCAAGACAGGGAACGGCAATCAGCCCCAGCATTTT.